These 23 T cell receptor beta chains were all obtained from the same sample, sequenced in a study of shared clonotypes between healthy human individuals. Measured with immunoSEQ multiplex PCR; TCRdb has only the in-frame clones, and not every one. This sample yields roughly 2 million clones, of which about 95% are seen a single time; around 1.1% belongs to the top ten. Naive CD8 populations comprised CD45RO-negative cells positively selected for CCR7, excluding terminally differentiated effector memory CD45RA+ cells. The sequenced sample was naive CD8+ T cells sorted from blood. These receptors were taken from a man younger than 35 in good health.

The chain links TRBV11-2 to TRBJ2-1; a possible D gene is TRBD2 (5 bases). The CDR3 is 12 residues long. Trimming cost V 5 bases and J 8 bases, with 10 bases left between them. The germline CDR1 and CDR2 sequences are SGHAT and FQNNGV. CDR3 region: CASSTSWDEQFF. The CDR3 coding sequence is TGTGCCAGCAGCACTAGTTGGGATGAGCAGTTCTTC.

This clone was recorded once. V gene TRBV29-1 combines with J gene TRBJ1-1; D is undetermined. Trimming removed 6 bases at V and 2 bases at J, with 10 bases between. CDR1 SQVTM and CDR2 ANQGSEA come from the germline V gene. The CDR3 is made up of 12 amino acids. For the CDR3, the DNA is TGCAGCGTAATGGAGGGAAACACTGAAGCTTTCTTT. This translates into CSVMEGNTEAFF.

This chain joins TRBV9 and TRBJ1-4; 10 bases are shared with TRBD1. The germline gives CDR1 SGDLS, CDR2 YYNGEE. The CDR3 length is 17 residues. With 1 base clipped from V and 0 bases from J, the junction kept 3 bases outside the gene matches. The CDR3 coding sequence is TGTGCCAGCAGCGTAACCGGGACAGGGGCAACTAATGAAAAACTGTTTTTT. Its translation: CASSVTGTGATNEKLFF.

V is TRBV7-8 and J is TRBJ2-1; D unclear. The germline V gene encodes CDR1 SGHVS and CDR2 FQNEAQ. Deletions cut 7 bases from V and 5 bases from J, with 15 bases between. This CDR3 region has 14 residues. CDR3 amino acids: CASTHLEPDNEQFF. The CDR3 coding sequence is TGTGCCAGCACCCATCTAGAGCCCGACAATGAGCAGTTCTTC.

The chain joins TRBV4-1 to TRBJ2-1, with TRBD2 matching over 8 bases. Germline V CDR1 and CDR2: MGHRA, YSYEKL. Germline trimming cut 3 bases from V and 3 bases from J; bases unmatched to any gene: 10. This CDR3 has 17 residues. CDR3 DNA: TGCGCCAGCAGCCAGGTACCCCCGGGACTAGTCTACAATGAGCAGTTCTTC. Translating it yields CASSQVPPGLVYNEQFF.

This clone was found once. The chain joins TRBV6-5 to TRBJ2-7, with 9 positions matching TRBD1. This CDR3 contains 14 residues. After removal of 7 bases from V and 2 bases from J, the junction contained 6 bases not matched to a gene. Looked up from germline, CDR1 is MNHEY and CDR2 is SVGAGI. CDR3 nucleotide sequence: TGTGCCAGCAAACAGGGGGCCCCAACCTACGAGCAGTACTTC. This sequence encodes CASKQGAPTYEQYF.

The chain combines TRBV7-4 with TRBJ2-7; D unclear. V lost 5 bases and J 3 bases, leaving 11 bases between the germline ends. The CDR3 runs 13 residues. CDR1 and CDR2 (germline): SGHVT, SQSDAQ. CDR3 residues: CASSPRRSYEQYF. In DNA form, the CDR3 reads TGTGCCAGCAGCCCCCGGAGAAGCTACGAGCAGTACTTC.

This chain uses TRBV11-2 with TRBJ2-2; TRBD1 agrees at 9 bases. This CDR3 contains 15 residues. From germline, CDR1 is SGHAT and CDR2 FQNNGV. The J segment lost 5 bases and the V segment lost 5 bases, leaving 6 bases of the junction unmatched. The CDR3 nucleotides read TGTGCCAGCAGCCTGGCGACAGGGGGGACCGGGGAGCTGTTTTTT. Translating gives CASSLATGGTGELFF. The variable domain in full, completed from reference TRBV11-2 and TRBJ2-2, reads EAGVAQSPRYKIIEKRQSVAFWCNPISGHATLYWYQQILGQGPKLLIQFQNNGVVDDSQLPKDRFSAERLKGVDSTLKIQPAKLEDSAVYLCASSLATGGTGELFFGEGSRLTVL.

J is TRBJ2-7 and V is TRBV5-1, with TRBD1 identical over 8 bases. From germline, CDR1 is SGHRS and CDR2 YFSETQ. The V and J ends lost 2 bases and 5 bases, in that order; junction bases with no gene match: 9. This CDR3 is built from 15 residues. The CDR3 DNA reads TGCGCCAGCAGCTTCGTGGCAGGGGGCCAAGACGAGCAGTACTTC. It yields the protein CASSFVAGGQDEQYF. The full variable domain, in which reference TRBV5-1 and TRBJ2-7 provide the parts outside the CDR3, is KAGVTQTPRYLIKTRGQQVTLSCSPISGHRSVSWYQQTPGQGLQFLFEYFSETQRNKGNFPGRFSGRQFSNSRSEMNVSTLELGDSALYLCASSFVAGGQDEQYFGPGTRLTVT.

The genes are TRBV10-3 and TRBJ1-1; D is possibly TRBD1 (5 bases). The CDR3 is made up of 14 amino acids. Trimming stripped 2 bases from V and 5 bases from J, with 12 bases between. Germline V gene sequence: CDR1 ENHRY, CDR2 SYGVKD. The CDR3, as DNA: TGTGCCATCAGTGAGGGCAGGGAGGGAACTGAAGCTTTCTTT. This gives the protein CAISEGREGTEAFF.

CDR3 nucleotide sequence: TGTGCCAGCACCGGAACTAGGAACCAAGAGACCCAGTACTTC. Its translation is CASTGTRNQETQYF. The V and J genes are TRBV6-5 and TRBJ2-5; a possible D gene is TRBD2 (5 bases). This CDR3 has 14 residues. Trimming took 7 bases from V and 0 from J, leaving 12 bases between them. Germline V gene sequence: CDR1 MNHEY, CDR2 SVGAGI.

This chain uses TRBV5-5 with TRBJ2-7, with a tentative D call TRBD1 (5 bases). With 0 bases removed from V and 2 bases from J, the gap between germline ends came to 6 bases. Germline V gene sequence: CDR1 SGHKS, CDR2 YYEKEE (reference sequence). The CDR3 spans 13 residues. The DNA for the CDR3 is TGTGCCAGCAGCTTGGGGACAACCTACGAGCAGTACTTC. Protein sequence: CASSLGTTYEQYF.

This clone was seen once. The chain carries TRBV2 and TRBJ2-5; the match to TRBD2 covers 7 bases. This CDR3 contains 14 residues. Germline trimming cut 8 bases from V and 5 bases from J; bases unmatched to any gene: 11. Looked up from germline, CDR1 is SNHLY and CDR2 is FYNNEI. The CDR3 is CASWVGGRSETQYF. CDR3 in DNA: TGTGCCAGCTGGGTGGGAGGGAGGAGTGAGACCCAGTACTTC. Supplemented by reference TRBV2 and TRBJ2-5, the full variable domain reads EPEVTQTPSHQVTQMGQEVILRCVPISNHLYFYWYRQILGQKVEFLVSFYNNEISEKSEIFDDQFSVERPDGSNFTLKIRSTKLEDSAMYFCASWVGGRSETQYFGPGTRLLVL.

V gene TRBV4-3 combines with J gene TRBJ2-3, with 8 bases lining up with TRBD2. Trimming took 3 bases from V and 4 from J; bases not matched to a gene: 6. Germline values: CDR1 LGHNA, CDR2 YSLEER. The CDR3 has 15 amino acids. CDR3 nucleotides: TGCGCCAGCAGCCAGGTAGCGGGAAGCGCAGATACGCAGTATTTT. Residues: CASSQVAGSADTQYF.

The chain joins TRBV19 to TRBJ2-3; TRBD2 matches 11 bases. The germline V gene encodes CDR1 LNHDA and CDR2 SQIVND (reference sequence). The CDR3 extends over 15 amino acids. With V trimmed by 2 bases and J by 5 bases, 3 bases remained unmatched. The CDR3 DNA reads as TGTGCCAGTAGTATATTACTAGCGGGAGTAGATACGCAGTATTTT. Translation: CASSILLAGVDTQYF.

The chain couples TRBV7-9 to TRBJ1-2; 7 bases are a match to TRBD1. The CDR3 is made up of 13 amino acids. V lost 6 bases, J lost 7 bases, and 8 bases stayed unmatched. In germline, CDR1 is SEHNR, CDR2 FQNEAQ (reference sequence). CDR3 sequence: CASSSDRNFGYTF. In nucleotides, the CDR3 is TGTGCCAGCAGTTCGGACAGGAATTTTGGCTACACCTTC.

The gene calls are TRBV6-6 and TRBJ1-6; D unclear. V was pared by 4 bases and J by 6 bases, with 10 bases between. The germline gives CDR1 MNHNY, CDR2 SVGAGI (reference sequence). The CDR3 runs to 14 residues. The CDR3 region has the DNA TGTGCCAGCAGTTCTCCGGGCTCTAATTCACCCCTCCACTTT. Encoded protein: CASSSPGSNSPLHF.

V and J are TRBV7-9 and TRBJ2-7; D may correspond to TRBD1 or TRBD2 (5 bases each). The V gene's germline CDR1 is SEHNR and CDR2 FQNEAQ (reference sequence). CDR3 length: 14 amino acids. Trimming shortened V by 8 bases and J by 0 bases, and 14 bases separated the two germline ends. The CDR3 region has the DNA TGTGCCAGCGATGGGGGAAACCCCTCCTACGAGCAGTACTTC. As protein: CASDGGNPSYEQYF.

The V call is TRBV7-9, the J call TRBJ1-5, with D hard to call. V lost 5 bases, J lost 4 bases, and 15 bases lay in between. In germline, CDR1 is SEHNR, CDR2 FQNEAQ (reference sequence). The CDR3 covers 15 residues. The CDR3 region is CASSRETFPNQPQHF. The CDR3 nucleotides are TGTGCCAGCAGCCGGGAAACCTTTCCTAATCAGCCCCAGCATTTT.

The chain uses TRBV13 and TRBJ2-7; D gene uncertain. Trimming took off 5 bases at V and 8 bases at J, with 16 bases between the two ends. CDR1 and CDR2 from the germline V gene are PRHDT and FYEKMQ (reference sequence). The length of the CDR3 is 13 residues. The CDR3 loop reads CASSPDSVVQQYF. The CDR3 coding sequence is TGTGCCAGCAGCCCCGACTCGGTAGTCCAGCAGTACTTC.

The V gene is TRBV4-1, the J gene TRBJ2-7; 11 bases line up with TRBD1. Germline trimming cut 3 bases from V and 0 bases from J; bases unmatched to any gene: 7. Germline assignment: CDR1 MGHRA and CDR2 YSYEKL. The CDR3 runs to 17 residues. The CDR3 loop reads CASSHASGTGGSYEQYF. In DNA form, the CDR3 reads TGCGCCAGCAGCCATGCCTCCGGGACAGGGGGCTCCTACGAGCAGTACTTC.

The rearrangement joins TRBV18 to TRBJ2-7; no clear D gene. V shed 3 bases and J shed 3 bases, with 15 bases lying between them. This CDR3 comprises 15 residues. The germline V gene has CDR1 KGHSH and CDR2 LQKENI. This CDR3 reads CASSPVENQYYEQYF. The CDR3 nucleotides are TGTGCCAGCTCACCGGTGGAAAACCAGTACTACGAGCAGTACTTC.

This clone was detected only once. The chain is built from TRBV7-9 and TRBJ2-1; 8 bases align to TRBD2. This CDR3 is built from 16 residues. Germline V gene sequence: CDR1 SEHNR, CDR2 FQNEAQ (reference sequence). The junction had 11 bases not matched to a gene; V was cut back by 4 bases and J by 6 bases. The CDR3 bases are TGTGCCAGCAGCTCAATTGTGGGACTAGTTGTCAATGAGCAGTTCTTC. Protein sequence: CASSSIVGLVVNEQFF.